Following are 24 T cell receptor beta chains from one sample sequenced in a study of T cell changes during pregnancy in multiple sclerosis. Libraries were prepared by immunoSEQ multiplex PCR; TCRdb keeps only in-frame clonotypes and omits some of them. The sample includes tens of thousands of clones, approximately 94% of them seen just once. Sequencing used CD8+ T cells from peripheral blood mononuclear cells, obtained in the third trimester of pregnancy. Receptor source: a female donor with multiple sclerosis, enrolled in a pregnancy study.

This clone was seen just once. This chain links TRBV13 with TRBJ2-4; D perhaps matches TRBD2 (6 bases). The CDR3 runs 19 residues. Trimming cost V 0 bases and J 2 bases, with 20 bases left between them. In germline, CDR1 is PRHDT, CDR2 FYEKMQ (reference sequence). This chain's CDR3 is CASSLGFQGLGDSKNIQYF. As DNA, the CDR3 is TGTGCCAGCAGCTTAGGCTTTCAAGGTCTCGGGGACTCCAAAAACATTCAGTACTTC.

The chain uses TRBV6-1 and TRBJ1-1; the D is unclear. The CDR3 runs to 14 residues. V was shortened by 5 bases and J by 1 base, with 11 bases between the two germline ends. CDR1 MNHNS and CDR2 SASEGT come from the germline V gene. The CDR3 DNA reads TGTGCCAGCAGTTATTCCGAGGGGAACACTGAAGCTTTCTTT. This translates into CASSYSEGNTEAFF.

V is TRBV7-9 and J is TRBJ1-2; 10 bases are a match to TRBD1. The CDR3 is 18 residues long. Losses at the gene ends were 4 bases for V and 2 bases for J; bases not matched to a gene: 13. Germline CDR1 reads SEHNR; CDR2 reads FQNEAQ (reference sequence). CDR3 loop: CASSSRLRQGAANYGYTF. The CDR3 nucleotides read TGTGCCAGCAGCTCGAGACTTCGACAGGGGGCTGCGAACTATGGCTACACCTTC.

The V call is TRBV27, the J call TRBJ2-1; the D gene is possibly TRBD2 (6 bases). The V end was cut by 3 bases, the J end by 5 bases, with 8 bases between. CDR1 MNHEY and CDR2 SMNVEV come from the germline V gene (reference sequence). This CDR3 has 13 residues. CDR3: CASSFLANNEQFF. Here the CDR3 DNA reads TGTGCCAGCAGTTTCCTAGCGAACAATGAGCAGTTCTTC.

The V call is TRBV5-4, the J call TRBJ2-5; weak D call: TRBD2 (6 bases). The ends were cut back, 4 bases at V and 3 bases at J, with 7 bases in the middle. Germline V gene lookup returns CDR1 SGHNT and CDR2 YYREEE (reference sequence). The CDR3 loop spans 12 amino acids. DNA of the CDR3: TGTGCCAGCAGCGGGGGGAAAGAGACCCAGTACTTC. It translates to CASSGGKETQYF.

This clone has just a few counts. V and J are TRBV6-1 and TRBJ2-7; 10 nucleotides match TRBD2. V was clipped by 6 bases and J by 1 base; unmatched bases: 12. Germline-derived CDR1 and CDR2 are MNHNS and SASEGT. This CDR3 has 17 amino acids. The CDR3 spells CASSESILAGVSYEQYF. CDR3 nucleotides: TGTGCCAGCAGCGAATCAATTCTAGCGGGAGTATCCTACGAGCAGTACTTC.

CDR3 in amino acids: CSVEDFTPVRGERNYGYTF. The CDR3 nucleotides are TGCAGCGTTGAAGATTTCACGCCGGTACGTGGGGAGCGGAACTATGGCTACACCTTC. The chain combines TRBV29-1 with TRBJ1-2; D is unresolved. This CDR3 is 19 amino acids long. The V end lost 0 bases, the J end lost 2 bases, and 25 bases lay between the germline ends. From germline, CDR1 is SQVTM and CDR2 ANQGSEA.

The chain is built from TRBV19 and TRBJ1-1, with a possible D match to TRBD1 (5 bases). The germline V and J ends were trimmed by 3 bases and 7 bases, with 9 bases remaining between them. The CDR3 extends over 12 amino acids. CDR1 is LNHDA and CDR2 is SQIVND in the germline V gene (reference sequence). CDR3 nucleotides: TGTGCCAGTAGTATCGGGGGAGTTGAAGCTTTCTTT. Translation: CASSIGGVEAFF.

The chain uses TRBV6-5 and TRBJ2-7, with no clear D. CDR1 and CDR2 (germline): MNHEY, SVGAGI. With 11 bases removed from V and 6 bases from J, the gap between germline ends came to 20 bases. There are 13 residues in the CDR3. CDR3 loop: CASKRLPYREQYF. Written as DNA, the CDR3 is TGTGCCTCAAAACGGTTACCGTACCGCGAGCAGTACTTC.

The gene calls are TRBV29-1 and TRBJ2-3; 8 positions match TRBD2. Germline CDR1 reads SQVTM; CDR2 reads ANQGSEA. The CDR3 consists of 15 residues. The junction had 8 bases not matched to a gene; V was cut back by 3 bases and J by 3 bases. CDR3 in amino acids: CSVEPTAGDTDTQYF. In DNA, the CDR3 is TGCAGCGTTGAGCCAACAGCGGGAGATACAGATACGCAGTATTTT.

This chain links TRBV27 with TRBJ2-1; 8 nucleotides match TRBD2. The CDR3 has 14 residues. Trimming cost V 6 bases and J 7 bases; bases outside gene matches: 8. Germline assignment: CDR1 MNHEY and CDR2 SMNVEV (reference sequence). The CDR3 loop reads CASSLFSGNNEQFF. Here the CDR3 DNA reads TGTGCCAGCAGCCTCTTTAGCGGGAATAATGAGCAGTTCTTC.

The DNA for the CDR3 is TGTGCCAGCAGCATAGGACAGGGGAACACTGAAGCTTTCTTT. Translated, it gives CASSIGQGNTEAFF. The genes are TRBV11-2 and TRBJ1-1, with 8 bases identical to TRBD1. The CDR3 runs to 14 residues. The junction had 3 bases not matched to a gene; V was cut back by 5 bases and J by 1 base. Germline V gene sequence: CDR1 SGHAT, CDR2 FQNNGV.

This chain connects TRBV19 to TRBJ1-1; 10 nucleotides match TRBD1. CDR1 and CDR2 (germline): LNHDA, SQIVND (reference sequence). J was trimmed by 4 bases and V by 6 bases; bases with no gene match: 5. CDR3 size: 14 residues. CDR3 region: CASRSRTGGTEAFF. The CDR3 nucleotides read TGTGCCAGTAGATCCAGGACAGGGGGCACTGAAGCTTTCTTT.

The chain employs TRBV28 and TRBJ2-5, with 10 bases that match TRBD1. Judging by the DNA end, TRBJ2-7 fits better; the J call may be wrong. Germline assignment: CDR1 MDHEN and CDR2 SYDVKM. CDR3 length: 13 amino acids. In DNA form, the CDR3 reads TGTGCCAGCAAGGGACAGGGGCTCTACGAGCAGTACTTC. As protein: CASKGQGLYEQYF.

V and J are TRBV6-1 and TRBJ1-5; 9 nucleotides line up with TRBD1. From germline, CDR1 is MNHNS and CDR2 SASEGT. J was trimmed by 2 bases and V by 7 bases; bases with no gene match: 3. The CDR3 is made up of 14 amino acids. The CDR3 sequence: CASTWDRGNQPQHF. CDR3 nucleotides: TGTGCCAGCACCTGGGACAGGGGCAATCAGCCCCAGCATTTT.

The chain is built from TRBV10-2 and TRBJ2-7; TRBD2 matches at 8 bases. Germline V lookup: CDR1 WSHSY, CDR2 SAAADI. There are 19 residues in the CDR3. V gave up 2 bases and J gave up 2 bases; unmatched junction bases: 17. The CDR3: CASSELPLRKAGATYEQYF. The CDR3 nucleotides are TGCGCCAGCAGTGAGCTCCCCCTTCGAAAAGCGGGAGCCACCTACGAGCAGTACTTC.

The chain links TRBV7-9 to TRBJ2-7; 13 bases fit TRBD2. The CDR3 covers 15 residues. Germline values: CDR1 SEHNR, CDR2 FQNEAQ (reference sequence). The ends lost 5 bases at V and 3 bases at J; junction bases unmatched: 4. The CDR3 nucleotides read TGTGCCAGCAGCCCGACTAGCGGGAGGATCTACGAGCAGTACTTC. This sequence encodes CASSPTSGRIYEQYF. Combining the CDR3 with reference TRBV7-9 and TRBJ2-7 gives the whole variable domain DTGVSQNPRHKITKRGQNVTFRCDPISEHNRLYWYRQTLGQGPEFLTYFQNEAQLEKSRLLSDRFSAERPKGSFSTLEIQRTEQGDSAMYLCASSPTSGRIYEQYFGPGTRLTVT.

V and J are TRBV9 and TRBJ2-2; 14 bases match TRBD2. The V and J ends lost 3 bases and 6 bases, in that order; junction bases with no gene match: 4. The V gene's germline CDR1 is SGDLS and CDR2 YYNGEE. The CDR3 contains 16 residues. CDR3 coding DNA: TGTGCCAGCAGCGCCTCGGGACTAGCGGGAGCCGGGGAGCTGTTTTTT. It translates to CASSASGLAGAGELFF.

The rearrangement joins TRBV28 to TRBJ2-2; D call uncertain. This CDR3 contains 11 residues. V dropped 3 bases and J dropped 7 bases, with 3 bases sitting between them. Germline V lookup: CDR1 MDHEN, CDR2 SYDVKM. CDR3 DNA: TGTGCCAGCAGTTTCGTCGGGGAGCTGTTTTTT. Translation gives CASSFVGELFF.

The chain combines TRBV13 with TRBJ2-7; a weak D match, TRBD2 (6 bases). The CDR3 is 16 amino acids. Between the trimmed V and J ends, which lost 3 bases and 0 bases, there was a span of 15 bases. Germline CDR1 is PRHDT and CDR2 is FYEKMQ (reference sequence). CDR3: CASSFPTGEASYEQYF. CDR3 bases: TGTGCCAGCAGCTTCCCGACGGGGGAGGCCTCCTACGAGCAGTACTTC.

The V gene is TRBV4-1, the J gene TRBJ2-4; TRBD1 matches 7 bases. This CDR3 contains 14 residues. The germline V gene has CDR1 MGHRA and CDR2 YSYEKL. V gave up 3 bases and J gave up 7 bases; unmatched junction bases: 6. The DNA for the CDR3 is TGCGCCAGCAGCCAGGGTCGAGGGGGCAACATTCAGTACTTC. Translating gives CASSQGRGGNIQYF.

This chain connects TRBV4-1 to TRBJ1-1, with D possibly TRBD1 on 5 matching bases. The CDR3 has 15 residues. Germline V gives CDR1 MGHRA, CDR2 YSYEKL. The V and J ends lost 1 base and 0 bases respectively, with 9 bases between them. Here the CDR3 DNA reads TGCGCCAGCAGCCAAGTCCCAGGGATGAACACTGAAGCTTTCTTT. It translates to CASSQVPGMNTEAFF.

The genes are TRBV4-2 and TRBJ1-2; D uncertain. Trimming removed 0 bases from V and 2 bases from J, with 4 bases in between. The V gene's germline CDR1 is LGHNA and CDR2 YNFKEQ. The CDR3 runs to 13 residues. CDR3: CASSQDRNYGYTF. The CDR3, as DNA: TGTGCCAGCAGCCAAGATCGGAACTATGGCTACACCTTC.

The V call is TRBV9, the J call TRBJ2-1, with TRBD2 identical over 10 bases. This CDR3 contains 16 residues. CDR1 and CDR2 (germline): SGDLS, YYNGEE. V gave up 4 bases and J gave up 8 bases; unmatched junction bases: 12. The CDR3 region is CASSPRRVAGGHEQFF. The CDR3 DNA sequence: TGTGCCAGCAGCCCGAGACGAGTAGCGGGAGGTCATGAGCAGTTCTTC.